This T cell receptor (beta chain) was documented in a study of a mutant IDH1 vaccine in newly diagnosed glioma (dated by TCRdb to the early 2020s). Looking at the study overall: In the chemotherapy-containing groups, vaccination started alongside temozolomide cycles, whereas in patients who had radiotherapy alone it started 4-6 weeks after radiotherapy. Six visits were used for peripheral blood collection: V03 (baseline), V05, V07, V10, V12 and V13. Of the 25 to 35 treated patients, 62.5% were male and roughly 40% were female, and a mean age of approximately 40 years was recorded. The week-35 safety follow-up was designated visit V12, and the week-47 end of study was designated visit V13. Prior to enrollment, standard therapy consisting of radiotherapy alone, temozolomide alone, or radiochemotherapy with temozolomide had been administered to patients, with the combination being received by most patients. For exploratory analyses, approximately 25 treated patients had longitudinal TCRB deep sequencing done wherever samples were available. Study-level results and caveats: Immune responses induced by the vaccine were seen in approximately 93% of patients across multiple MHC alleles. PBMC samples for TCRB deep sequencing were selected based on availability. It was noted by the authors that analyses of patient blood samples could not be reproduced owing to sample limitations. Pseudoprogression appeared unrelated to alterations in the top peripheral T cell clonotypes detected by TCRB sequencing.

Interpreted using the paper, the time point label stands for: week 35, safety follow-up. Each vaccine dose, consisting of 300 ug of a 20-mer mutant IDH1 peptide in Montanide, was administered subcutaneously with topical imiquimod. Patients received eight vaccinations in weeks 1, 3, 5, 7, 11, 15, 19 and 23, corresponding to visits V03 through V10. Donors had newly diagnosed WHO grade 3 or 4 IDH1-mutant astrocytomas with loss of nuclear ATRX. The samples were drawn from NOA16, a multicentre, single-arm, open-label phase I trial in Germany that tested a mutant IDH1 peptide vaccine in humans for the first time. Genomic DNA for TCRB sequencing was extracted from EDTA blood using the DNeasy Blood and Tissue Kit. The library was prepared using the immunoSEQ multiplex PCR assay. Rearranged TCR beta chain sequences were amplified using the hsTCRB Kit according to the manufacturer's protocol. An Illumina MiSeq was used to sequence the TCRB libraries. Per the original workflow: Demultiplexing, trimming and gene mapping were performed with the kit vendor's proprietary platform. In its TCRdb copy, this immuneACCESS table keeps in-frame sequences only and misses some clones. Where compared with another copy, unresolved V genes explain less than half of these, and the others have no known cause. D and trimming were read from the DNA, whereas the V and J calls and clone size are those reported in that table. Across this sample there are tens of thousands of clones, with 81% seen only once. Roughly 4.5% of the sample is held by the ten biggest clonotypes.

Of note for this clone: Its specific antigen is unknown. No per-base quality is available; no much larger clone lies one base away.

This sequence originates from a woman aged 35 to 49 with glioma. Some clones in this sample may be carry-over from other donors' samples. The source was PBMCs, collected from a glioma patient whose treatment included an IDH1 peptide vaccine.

The CDR3 protein: CASSPVGTGKNIQYF. The base sequence is TGTGCCAGCAGTCCGGTAGGGACAGGCAAAAACATTCAGTACTTC. The chain employs TRBV6-5 and TRBJ2-4; 8 bases in between match TRBD1. For this chain, trimming is 5 bases at the V end and 3 bases at the J end, and the number of junction bases without a gene match is 6. As encoded in the germline V gene, CDR1 is MNHEY while CDR2 is SVGAGI. Including cysteine and phenylalanine, the CDR3 has 15 amino acids. The retained sequence is limited to the CDR3, 45 bases, with the frame set at the first base.